This is a list of T cell receptor beta chains from one sample in a study of blood T cell repertoires in COVID-19. TCRdb's copy holds only in-frame clones and misses some; the assay was immunoSEQ multiplex PCR. Of about 200,000 clones in the sample, 80% to 95% were seen once. The sample consisted of peripheral blood. The receptor set was obtained from a man in his sixties with COVID-19, enrolled during active disease. Both conserved end residues are part of each CDR3. The D gene is left open where the match is weak. Part of the rows lack a size; the others show once, few, many or a class for expanded clones.

clone_size,d_call,v_call,j_call,cdr3_aa,cdr3_nt
NA,NA,TRBV19,TRBJ1-2,CASSIVGSYGYTF,TGTGCCAGTAGTATTGTGGGGAGCTATGGCTACACCTTC
NA,NA,TRBV6-5,TRBJ1-1,CASSYRAAGTLVVF,TGTGCCAGCAGTTACCGTGCGGCCGGGACTCTCGTTGTCTTT
NA,NA,TRBV5-1,TRBJ1-1,CASSFIGVEAFF,TGCGCCAGCAGCTTTATAGGGGTGGAAGCTTTCTTT
once,TRBD1,TRBV5-5,TRBJ2-2,CASSPQGAYDTGELFF,TGTGCCAGCAGCCCACAGGGGGCTTACGACACCGGGGAGCTGTTTTTT
NA,NA,TRBV12-5,TRBJ2-7,CASAPEASSYEQYF,TGTGCTAGTGCCCCGGAGGCGAGCTCCTACGAGCAGTACTTC
once,NA,TRBV12-3/TRBV12-4,TRBJ2-1,CASSSPGSTEQFF,TGTGCCAGCAGTTCACCGGGAAGTACTGAGCAGTTCTTC
NA,TRBD2,TRBV7-9,TRBJ2-3,CASSLSGGQRDTQYF,TGTGCCAGCAGCTTAAGCGGGGGGCAAAGAGATACGCAGTATTTT
NA,NA,TRBV15,TRBJ2-7,CATSRDQVSSYEQYF,TGTGCCACCAGCAGAGACCAGGTCAGCTCCTACGAGCAGTACTTC
NA,TRBD2,TRBV9,TRBJ2-1,CASSPTSGRAGLSEQFF,TGTGCCAGCAGCCCGACTAGCGGGAGGGCCGGGTTGAGTGAGCAGTTCTTC
NA,TRBD1,TRBV18,TRBJ2-1,CASSPQLLDRGYNEQFF,TGTGCCAGCTCACCACAATTATTGGACAGGGGATACAATGAGCAGTTCTTC
NA,NA,TRBV18,TRBJ2-5,CASSPPAQETQYF,TGTGCCAGCTCACCACCAGCTCAAGAGACCCAGTACTTC
NA,NA,TRBV18,TRBJ1-1,CASSPNPSGIPTEAFF,TGTGCCAGCTCACCAAATCCTTCAGGGATTCCCACTGAAGCTTTCTTT
NA,TRBD1,TRBV18,TRBJ2-3,CASSPGQVGTDTQYF,TGTGCCAGCTCACCGGGACAGGTCGGCACAGATACGCAGTATTTT
NA,NA,TRBV12-2,TRBJ2-2,CASRSRPGQGNTGELFF,TGTGCAAGTCGCTCCCGGCCGGGACAGGGCAACACCGGGGAGCTGTTTTTT
NA,NA,TRBV6-6,TRBJ1-5,CASSGSSLEGFGQPQHF,TGTGCCAGCAGTGGATCAAGTCTGGAGGGTTTCGGTCAGCCCCAGCATTTT
once,NA,TRBV6-5,TRBJ2-2,CASSYWGRITGELFF,TGTGCCAGCAGTTACTGGGGGAGGATCACCGGGGAGCTGTTTTTT
NA,NA,TRBV28,TRBJ1-3,CASSRGGAGNTIYF,TGTGCCAGCAGCCGGGGGGGCGCCGGAAACACCATATATTTT
NA,TRBD2,TRBV20-1,TRBJ2-1,CSASSLAGGRRSYNEQFF,TGCAGTGCTAGTTCGCTAGCGGGGGGGCGACGCTCCTACAATGAGCAGTTCTTC
NA,NA,TRBV10-3,TRBJ1-2,CAISPGAVFTGGYTF,TGTGCCATCAGCCCCGGCGCGGTTTTTACGGGAGGCTACACCTTC
NA,TRBD2,TRBV28,TRBJ2-7,CASSFGSGGWSYEQYF,TGTGCCAGCAGTTTCGGTAGCGGGGGCTGGTCCTACGAGCAGTACTTC
once,NA,TRBV19,TRBJ2-2,CASSPYSTNTGELFF,TGTGCCAGTAGTCCCTATTCAACGAACACCGGGGAGCTGTTTTTT
NA,TRBD1,TRBV2,TRBJ1-4,CASSEHMTGMGKLFF,TGTGCCAGCAGTGAGCATATGACAGGGATGGGAAAACTGTTTTTT
NA,TRBD1,TRBV10-3,TRBJ1-1,CAISESVTGVVTEAFF,TGTGCCATCAGTGAGTCCGTCACAGGGGTCGTGACTGAAGCTTTCTTT
NA,NA,TRBV3-1/TRBV3-2,TRBJ1-2,CASSQPSTGTDGYTF,TGTGCCAGCAGCCAACCCTCGACAGGTACCGATGGCTACACCTTC
NA,NA,TRBV11-2,TRBJ2-7,CASSLQGGPFAEYF,TGTGCCAGCAGCCTACAGGGCGGGCCCTTTGCGGAGTACTTC
NA,NA,TRBV11-2,TRBJ2-1,CASSLDLRLDDEQFF,TGTGCCAGCAGCTTAGATCTGAGGCTAGATGATGAGCAGTTCTTC
NA,TRBD1,TRBV10-3,TRBJ2-1,CAISSPGGAFYNEQFF,TGTGCCATCAGTTCCCCAGGGGGCGCGTTCTACAATGAGCAGTTCTTC
NA,NA,TRBV5-6,TRBJ1-6,CASSSSGQYNSPLHF,TGTGCCAGCAGCTCCTCCGGACAGTATAATTCACCCCTCCACTTT
NA,TRBD1,TRBV6-6,TRBJ1-2,CASSPTGGYGYTF,TGTGCCAGCAGTCCGACAGGGGGGTATGGCTACACCTTC
NA,TRBD1,TRBV6-5,TRBJ1-2,CASSLGGALGYTF,TGTGCCAGCAGTCTAGGGGGCGCCCTTGGCTACACCTTC
NA,NA,TRBV18,TRBJ2-1,CASSPKAGNNYNEQFF,TGTGCCAGCTCACCAAAGGCGGGAAACAACTACAATGAGCAGTTCTTC
NA,NA,TRBV21-1,TRBJ1-2,CASSKGEQGGGYTF,TGTGCCAGCAGCAAAGGGGAACAGGGGGGTGGCTACACCTTC
NA,TRBD1,TRBV11-1,TRBJ2-5,CASSFGQGETQYF,TGTGCCAGCAGCTTTGGACAGGGCGAGACCCAGTACTTC
few,TRBD2,TRBV15,TRBJ2-1,CATSRDLFSGISEQFF,TGTGCCACCAGCAGAGATTTGTTCAGCGGGATTAGTGAGCAGTTCTTC
NA,TRBD1,TRBV6-5,TRBJ1-2,CASTTPGQGNGYTF,TGTGCCAGCACTACCCCGGGACAGGGAAATGGCTACACCTTC
NA,NA,TRBV5-4,TRBJ2-5,CASSLDRAGETQYF,TGTGCCAGCAGCTTGGACAGGGCGGGAGAGACCCAGTACTTC
NA,NA,TRBV5-6,TRBJ2-5,CASSLGQQETQYF,TGTGCCAGCAGCTTGGGACAGCAAGAGACCCAGTACTTC
NA,TRBD1,TRBV7-2,TRBJ2-1,CASSLGHQGVAYNEQFF,TGTGCCAGCAGCTTAGGTCATCAGGGGGTCGCATACAATGAGCAGTTCTTC
NA,NA,TRBV5-1,TRBJ2-1,CASSLPQVSNEQFF,TGCGCCAGCAGCTTACCCCAGGTTTCCAATGAGCAGTTCTTC
once,NA,TRBV5-1,TRBJ2-5,CASSVGRGETQYF,TGCGCCAGCAGCGTGGGGCGGGGAGAGACCCAGTACTTC
NA,NA,TRBV18,TRBJ1-1,CASSPIGGEAFF,TGTGCCAGCTCACCGATAGGGGGTGAAGCTTTCTTT
NA,TRBD2,TRBV18,TRBJ2-5,CASSLTSGRAKTQYF,TGTGCCAGCTCCCTGACTAGCGGGAGGGCGAAGACCCAGTACTTC
NA,NA,TRBV16,TRBJ1-5,CASSPSAGANQPQHF,TGTGCCAGCAGCCCCTCAGCGGGGGCGAATCAGCCCCAGCATTTT
NA,TRBD2,TRBV7-9,TRBJ2-2,CASSLDAAGAGELFF,TGTGCCAGCAGCTTAGACGCGGCGGGAGCTGGGGAGCTGTTTTTT
NA,NA,TRBV3-1/TRBV3-2,TRBJ1-2,CASSHGVGGGYTF,TGTGCCAGCAGCCACGGTGTGGGGGGTGGCTACACCTTC
NA,NA,TRBV5-1,TRBJ2-7,CASSSSRAYEQYF,TGCGCCAGCAGCTCTTCCCGGGCCTACGAGCAGTACTTC
NA,NA,TRBV6-5,TRBJ2-1,CASSEGGKGEQFF,TGTGCCAGCAGCGAGGGCGGGAAGGGTGAGCAGTTCTTC